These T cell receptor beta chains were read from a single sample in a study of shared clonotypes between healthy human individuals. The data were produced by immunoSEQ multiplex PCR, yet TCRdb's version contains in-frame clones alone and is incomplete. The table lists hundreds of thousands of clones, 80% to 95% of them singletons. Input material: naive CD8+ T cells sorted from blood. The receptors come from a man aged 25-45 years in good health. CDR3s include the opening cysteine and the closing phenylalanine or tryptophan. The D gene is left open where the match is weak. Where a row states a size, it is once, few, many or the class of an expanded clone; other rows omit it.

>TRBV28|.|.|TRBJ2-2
TGTGCCAGCAGCCCAGGGCTGGCCGGGGAGCTGTTTTTT
CASSPGLAGELFF
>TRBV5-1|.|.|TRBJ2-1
TGCGCCAGCAGCTTGTTCCGACAGACTAACTACAATGAGCAGTTCTTC
CASSLFRQTNYNEQFF
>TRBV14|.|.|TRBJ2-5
TGTGCCAGCAAAGGGCAGCAAGAGACCCAGTACTTC
CASKGQQETQYF
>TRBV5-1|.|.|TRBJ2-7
TGCGCCAGCGCGGAGGGTTACGAGCAGTACTTC
CASAEGYEQYF
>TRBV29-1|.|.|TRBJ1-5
TGCAGCGTTGATGAGGGGGATGGCAATCAGCCCCAGCATTTT
CSVDEGDGNQPQHF
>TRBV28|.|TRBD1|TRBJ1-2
TGTGCCAGCAGTCCCAGAGGGACAGGGATTGCTAACTATGGCTACACCTTC
CASSPRGTGIANYGYTF
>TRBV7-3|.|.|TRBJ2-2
TGTGCCAGCAGCTTCTCACAGGGAGAGGAGCTGTTTTTT
CASSFSQGEELFF
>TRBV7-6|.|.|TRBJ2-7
TGTGCCAGCAGCTTGGCTGGCGGCGAGCAGTACTTC
CASSLAGGEQYF
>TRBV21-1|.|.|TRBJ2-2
TGTGCCAGCAGCAAACATGGACTCGGACTTCGGAACACCGGGGAGCTGTTTTTT
CASSKHGLGLRNTGELFF
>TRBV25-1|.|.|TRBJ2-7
TGTGCCAGCAGTGGAATGTGGCGGACAGCCGCCTCGCAGCAGTACTTC
CASSGMWRTAASQQYF
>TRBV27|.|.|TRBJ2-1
TGTGCCAGCAGTTTAGCTAGCTCCTACAATGAGCAGTTCTTC
CASSLASSYNEQFF
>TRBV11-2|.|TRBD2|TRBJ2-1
TGTGCCAGCAGCTTATCCCCCGGTCCCGGCGGGAGTGGTCGCAATGAGCAGTTCTTC
CASSLSPGPGGSGRNEQFF
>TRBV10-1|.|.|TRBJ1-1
TGCGCCAGCAGTGAGTCTATCGCACAGGAAGCTTTCTTT
CASSESIAQEAFF
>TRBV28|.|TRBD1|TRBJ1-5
TGTGCCAGCAGACCTTGGACAGGGGTTCAGCCCCAGCATTTT
CASRPWTGVQPQHF
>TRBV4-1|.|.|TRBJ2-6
TGCGCCAGCAGCCAAGTCGACAGGGCCAACGTCCTGACTTTC
CASSQVDRANVLTF
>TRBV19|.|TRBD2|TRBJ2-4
TGTGCCAGTAGTCCCCAAGGATTAGCGGGAGTTCTAGCCAAAAACATTCAGTACTTC
CASSPQGLAGVLAKNIQYF
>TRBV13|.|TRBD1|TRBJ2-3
TGTGCCAGCAGCCCCGACAGGGCCCCAGATACGCAGTATTTT
CASSPDRAPDTQYF
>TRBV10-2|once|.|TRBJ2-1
TGCGCCAGCAGGGGAAACGGCGACAATGAGCAGTTCTTC
CASRGNGDNEQFF
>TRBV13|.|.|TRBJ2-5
TGTGCCAGCAGCTCGGGGGTGGAGGAGACCCAGTACTTC
CASSSGVEETQYF
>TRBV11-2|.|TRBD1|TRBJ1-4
TGTGCCAGCAGCTTAGGAGGGACAGGGGTTCCAACTAATGAAAAACTGTTTTTT
CASSLGGTGVPTNEKLFF
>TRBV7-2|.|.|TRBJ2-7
TGTGCCAGCAGCTTAGTAGGCAGCCGGAGTCAGTACGAGCAGTACTTC
CASSLVGSRSQYEQYF
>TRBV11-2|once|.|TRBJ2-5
TGTGCCAGCACCCATTACAAGGAGACCCAGTACTTC
CASTHYKETQYF
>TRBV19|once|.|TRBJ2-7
TGTGCCAGTAGTATAGTGGGGGGTTACGAGCAGTACTTC
CASSIVGGYEQYF
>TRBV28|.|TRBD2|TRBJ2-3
TGTGCCAGCAGTTTAGATGCGGGAGTTGGAGATACGCAGTATTTT
CASSLDAGVGDTQYF
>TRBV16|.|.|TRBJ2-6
TGTGCCAGCAGCCCTCGTCCAGGGACTGGGGCCAACGTCCTGACTTTC
CASSPRPGTGANVLTF
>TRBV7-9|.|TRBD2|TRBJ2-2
TGTGCCAGCAGCCCCGAGCGGGGTCTGCCCGGGGAGCTGTTTTTT
CASSPERGLPGELFF
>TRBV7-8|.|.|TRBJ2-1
TGTGCCAGCAGCTTGTCGGGGAGGAGCAATGAGCAGTTCTTC
CASSLSGRSNEQFF
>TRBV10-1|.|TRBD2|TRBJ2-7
TGCGCCAGCAGGCAATACTTGTCACTAGCGGGTAGCACTTACTTCTACGAGCAGTACTTC
CASRQYLSLAGSTYFYEQYF
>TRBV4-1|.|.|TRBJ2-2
TGCGCCAGCAGCCAAGTAGGCCAAGGGGCCCTCCTTGGTCGCGGGGAGCTGTTTTTT
CASSQVGQGALLGRGELFF
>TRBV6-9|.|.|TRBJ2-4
TGTGCCAGCAGCTATTGGGGGAATCAGGCCAAAAACATTCAGTACTTC
CASSYWGNQAKNIQYF
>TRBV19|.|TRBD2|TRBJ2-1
TGTGCCAGCAGCCTTAGCGGGAGTGCGAGTGAGCAGTTCTTC
CASSLSGSASEQFF
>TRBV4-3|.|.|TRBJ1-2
TGCGCCAGCAGCCAAAACAGAGGCTACACCTTC
CASSQNRGYTF
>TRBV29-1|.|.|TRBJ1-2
TGCAGCGCCCAAGGGACGTCGGCGCATGGCTACACCTTC
CSAQGTSAHGYTF
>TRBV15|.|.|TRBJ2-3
TGTGCCACCAGCAGAGCGGGTAGCGATTTCACAGATACGCAGTATTTT
CATSRAGSDFTDTQYF
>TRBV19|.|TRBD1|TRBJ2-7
TGTGCCAGTAGCCAGGGACAGGGGGCGAGTTACGAGCAGTACTTC
CASSQGQGASYEQYF
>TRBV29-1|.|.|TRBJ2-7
TGCAGCGTTGTCCCTAGCAGGGATATCTACGAGCAGTACTTC
CSVVPSRDIYEQYF
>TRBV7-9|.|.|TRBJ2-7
TGTGCCAGCAGCTTCTCGGGCGAGCAGTACTTC
CASSFSGEQYF
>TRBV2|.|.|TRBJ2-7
TGTGCCAGCAGTGCGGGTCTAGCTGAGCAGTACTTC
CASSAGLAEQYF
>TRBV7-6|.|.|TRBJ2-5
TGTGCCAGCAGCTTAGCCGCAGCTGGGAGCACCCAGTACTTC
CASSLAAAGSTQYF
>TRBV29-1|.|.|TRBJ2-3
TGCAGCGTTGAAACATACACAGATACGCAGTATTTT
CSVETYTDTQYF
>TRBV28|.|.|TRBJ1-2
TGTGCCAGCAGTCCCCCAGGCTATGGCTACACCTTC
CASSPPGYGYTF
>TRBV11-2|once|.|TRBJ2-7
TGTGCCAGCAGCTTCGGGACGGAAGTCTCACCCTACGAGCAGTACTTC
CASSFGTEVSPYEQYF
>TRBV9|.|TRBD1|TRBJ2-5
TGTGCCAGCAGCCAGACAGGGACAGTACAAGAGACCCAGTACTTC
CASSQTGTVQETQYF
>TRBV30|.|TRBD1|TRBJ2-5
TGTGCCTGGACCCTAGGGACAGGGCAAGAGACCCAGTACTTC
CAWTLGTGQETQYF
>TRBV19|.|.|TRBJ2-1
TGTGCCAGTAGTATTGCAGCAGACTCCTACAATGAGCAGTTCTTC
CASSIAADSYNEQFF
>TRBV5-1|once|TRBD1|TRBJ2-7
TGCGCCAGCAGCACCGTCGACAGGGCCTACGAGCAGTACTTC
CASSTVDRAYEQYF
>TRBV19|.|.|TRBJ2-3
TGTGCCAGTAGTATTTACGTGTCGGGCAGCGGCACAGATACGCAGTATTTT
CASSIYVSGSGTDTQYF
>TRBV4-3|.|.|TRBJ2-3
TGCGCCAGCAGCCAAAGTGGGGGGCGCACAGATACGCAGTATTTT
CASSQSGGRTDTQYF
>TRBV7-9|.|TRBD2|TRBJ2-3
TGTGCCAGCAGCCCACTAGCGGGAGTAACAGATACGCAGTATTTT
CASSPLAGVTDTQYF
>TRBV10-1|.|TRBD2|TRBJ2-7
TGCGCCAGCAGTGACGGACTAGAGTACGAGCAGTACTTC
CASSDGLEYEQYF
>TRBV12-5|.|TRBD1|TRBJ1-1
TGTGCTAGCGGCCCGGGACAGGGGGCGGACACTGAAGCTTTCTTT
CASGPGQGADTEAFF
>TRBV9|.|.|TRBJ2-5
TGTGCCAGCAGCGCATTTGCAGGGGAGGAAGAGACCCAGTACTTC
CASSAFAGEEETQYF
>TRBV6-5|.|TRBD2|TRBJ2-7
TGTGCCAGCAGTTACGGGACTAGCGGGTACGAGCAGTACTTC
CASSYGTSGYEQYF
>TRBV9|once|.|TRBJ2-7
TGTGCCAGCAGCCCACGGGCCGCGGGCTCCTACGAGCAGTACTTC
CASSPRAAGSYEQYF
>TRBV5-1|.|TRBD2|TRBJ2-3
TGCGCCAGCAGCTTGGGAGGGACTAAAGATACGCAGTATTTT
CASSLGGTKDTQYF
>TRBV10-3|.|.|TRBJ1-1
TGTGCCATCAGGCAGGGTAAGGATCACACTGAAGCTTTCTTT
CAIRQGKDHTEAFF
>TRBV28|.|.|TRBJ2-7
TGTGCCAGCAAGGTTCGCCGGGACAACCTAGCCTACGAGCAGTACTTC
CASKVRRDNLAYEQYF
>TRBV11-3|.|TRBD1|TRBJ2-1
TGTGCCAGCAGCCCTACGATATCAGGGGGCAAGAGCGATGAGCAGTTCTTC
CASSPTISGGKSDEQFF
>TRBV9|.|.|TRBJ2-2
TGTGCCAGCAGCCAGCCGTTGAACACCGGGGAGCTGTTTTTT
CASSQPLNTGELFF